This TCR beta chain was identified in a study of T cell responses to AZD1222 COVID-19 vaccine. V gave up 7 bases and J gave up 1 base, with 11 bases separating them. The CDR3 has 14 residues. Germline-derived CDR1 and CDR2 are LGHDT and YNNKEL (reference sequence). Here immunoSEQ multiplex PCR was the method, and the copy in TCRdb shows in-frame clones only, minus some. The data contain tens of thousands of clones, approximately 80% of them singletons. This receptor was identified in an adult in good health. The sequenced sample was peripheral blood, obtained on day 0 of MenACWY control vaccination. The chain joins TRBV3-1 (or the pseudogene TRBV3-2) to TRBJ1-3; D not certain. The DNA of the CDR3 is TGTGCCAGCACCCCCAATCCTTCTGGAAACACCATATATTTT. Translation gives CASTPNPSGNTIYF.